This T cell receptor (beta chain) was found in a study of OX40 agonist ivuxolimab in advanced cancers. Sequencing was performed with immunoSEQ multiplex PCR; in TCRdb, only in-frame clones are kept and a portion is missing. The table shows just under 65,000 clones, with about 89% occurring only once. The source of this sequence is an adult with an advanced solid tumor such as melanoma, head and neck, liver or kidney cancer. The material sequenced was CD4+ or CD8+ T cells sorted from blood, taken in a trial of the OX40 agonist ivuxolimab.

As DNA, the CDR3 is TGTGCCAGCAGCCCGGGGGTCTTCGGAGAAAAACTGTTTTTT. Translation gives CASSPGVFGEKLFF. V and J are TRBV28 and TRBJ1-4; D is possibly TRBD1 (5 bases). The V gene's germline CDR1 is MDHEN and CDR2 SYDVKM. The V end lost 6 bases, the J end lost 8 bases, and 16 bases lay between the germline ends. This CDR3 has 14 amino acids.